A single T cell receptor beta chain is shown here with its context. Its target is unknown. V dropped 0 bases and J dropped 3 bases, with 7 bases sitting between them. The CDR3 contains 14 residues. The germline V gene has CDR1 SGHRS and CDR2 YFSETQ. Measured with immunoSEQ multiplex PCR; TCRdb has only the in-frame clones, and not every one. The profile shows approximately 1.1 million clones, around 78% of them singletons. The data are from a study of shared clonotypes between healthy human individuals. Regarding the study as a whole: An effect of sequencing depth on clonotype sharing among donors was expected.

The gene calls are TRBV5-1 and TRBJ2-4, with D unresolved. Source material: memory CD4+ T cells from PBMCs. This sample's subset: CD45RA-negative fraction. This TCR came from a man aged 18 to 29 in good health. Some clones in this sample may be carry-over from other donors' samples. CDR3 loop: CASSLATGKNIQYF. DNA of the CDR3: TGCGCCAGCAGCTTGGCCACGGGCAAAAACATTCAGTACTTC.